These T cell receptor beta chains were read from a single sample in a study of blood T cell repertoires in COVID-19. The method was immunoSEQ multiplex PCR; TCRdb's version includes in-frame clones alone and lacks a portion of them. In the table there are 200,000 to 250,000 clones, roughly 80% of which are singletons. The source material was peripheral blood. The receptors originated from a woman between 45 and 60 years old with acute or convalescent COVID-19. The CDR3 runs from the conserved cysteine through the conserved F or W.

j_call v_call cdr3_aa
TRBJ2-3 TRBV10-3 CAISDSPVDTQYF
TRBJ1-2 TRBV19 CASSIPGQGAVGYTF
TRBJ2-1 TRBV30 CAWSVLAGRYEQFF
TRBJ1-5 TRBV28 CAAGADSNQPQHF
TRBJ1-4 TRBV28 CASSSQGGAPNEKLFF
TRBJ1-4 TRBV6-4 CASSGRDGSNEKLFF
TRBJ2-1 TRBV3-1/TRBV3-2 CASSQGRASFNEQFF
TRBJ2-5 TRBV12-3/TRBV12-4 CASSLLRGETQYF
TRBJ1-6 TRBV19 CASSPRTGGTSPLHF
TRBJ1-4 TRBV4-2 CASSQALGRNEKLFF
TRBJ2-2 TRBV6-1 CASSEAGGGLVGELFF
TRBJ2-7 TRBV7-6 CASSLQTSPHYEQYF
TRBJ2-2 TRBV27 CASSLLVLSGGELFF
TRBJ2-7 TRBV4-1 CASSQGEPYEQYF
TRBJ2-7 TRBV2 CASSGSFSGGAYEQYF
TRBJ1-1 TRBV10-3 CAITTGERNTEAFF
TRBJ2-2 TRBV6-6 CASRLDSSRSGELFF
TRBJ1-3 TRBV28 CASSTQGIGSGNTIYF
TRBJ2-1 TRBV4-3 CASSQRRGQGSNEQFF
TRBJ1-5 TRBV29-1 CSVGGGTGGQPQHF
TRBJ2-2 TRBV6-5 CASSYQGAGTGELFF
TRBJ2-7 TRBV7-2 CASSLVPGQGYEQYF
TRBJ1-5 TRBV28 CASSRAGRRLGYSNQPQHF
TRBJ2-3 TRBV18 CASSPGTSGSTDTQYF
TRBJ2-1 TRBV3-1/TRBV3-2 CASSQKLAELNNEQFF
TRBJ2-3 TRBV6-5 CASRLTSGSTDTQYF
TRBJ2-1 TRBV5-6 CASRPGTGWGEQFF
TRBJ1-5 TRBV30 CAWSVTGAYQPQHF
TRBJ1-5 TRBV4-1 CASSPRGASQPQHF
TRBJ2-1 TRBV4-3 CASSQTGIGQFF
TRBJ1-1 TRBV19 CASWTERNTEAFF
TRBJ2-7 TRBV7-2 CASSFYRGSYEQYF
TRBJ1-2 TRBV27 CASPGGTGLPYGYTF
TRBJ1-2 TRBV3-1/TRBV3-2 CASSPGQGNYGYTF
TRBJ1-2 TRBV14 CASSQVNPGSSGYTF
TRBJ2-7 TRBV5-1 CASSLPGQQTYEQYF
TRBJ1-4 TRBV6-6 CASSGQGAQEKLFF
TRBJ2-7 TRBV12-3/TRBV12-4 CASSSTEYEQYF
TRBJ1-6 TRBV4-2 CASSQGQGFSPLHF
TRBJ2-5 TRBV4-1 CASAPGRGFQETQYF
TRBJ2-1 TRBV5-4 CASSLAQGDYNEQFF